What follows are 26 T cell receptor beta chains derived from one specimen sequenced in a study of cytomegalovirus exposure and HLA in healthy donors. Researchers ran the PCR with 60 Vbeta and 13 Jbeta primers. Sequencing was performed with immunoSEQ multiplex PCR; in TCRdb, only in-frame clones are kept and a portion is missing. The table lists 75,000 to 100,000 clones, 55% to 80% of them singletons. Source material: PBMCs. The receptors stem from a female donor in good health and CMV-seronegative.

The chain is built from TRBV18 and TRBJ2-1; D might be TRBD2 (6 bases). V dropped 3 bases and J dropped 4 bases, with 13 bases sitting between them. The germline CDR1 and CDR2 sequences are KGHSH and LQKENI. This CDR3 comprises 15 residues. The CDR3 here is CASSPSRTIYNEQFF. In DNA, the CDR3 is TGTGCCAGCTCACCGAGCCGGACTATTTACAATGAGCAGTTCTTC.

V and J are TRBV4-1 and TRBJ2-5; 10 positions match TRBD2. Trimming took 0 bases from V and 1 from J; bases not matched to a gene: 2. Germline values: CDR1 MGHRA, CDR2 YSYEKL. This CDR3 has 16 amino acids. CDR3 amino acids: CASSQESSGGQETQYF. The CDR3 DNA reads TGCGCCAGCAGCCAAGAGTCTAGCGGGGGCCAAGAGACCCAGTACTTC.

The chain has TRBV6-6 and TRBJ1-5; D may be TRBD1 (5 bases). This CDR3 comprises 14 residues. V was cut by 4 bases and J by 6 bases, with 13 bases left in between. CDR1 and CDR2 from the germline V gene are MNHNY and SVGAGI (reference sequence). CDR3 bases: TGTGCCAGCAGTTCCCCTGGGGGGAGTCAGCCCCAGCATTTT. It translates to CASSSPGGSQPQHF.

The rearrangement links TRBV10-1 to TRBJ2-5; 8 nucleotides align to TRBD1. Trimming at V came to 5 bases and at J to 1 base, leaving 3 bases not matched to a gene. CDR3 length: 14 residues. Germline V gives CDR1 WNHNN, CDR2 SYGVQD (reference sequence). The CDR3 region is CASSRTGIQETQYF. As DNA, the CDR3 is TGCGCCAGCAGTCGGACAGGGATCCAAGAGACCCAGTACTTC.

This rearrangement joins TRBV6-1 to TRBJ2-2; D is possibly TRBD2 (6 bases). CDR3 length: 15 residues. Deletions cut 3 bases from V and 1 base from J, with 9 bases between. Germline CDR1 reads MNHNS; CDR2 reads SASEGT. In DNA form, the CDR3 reads TGTGCCAGCAGTGAGGGGGGAGGGAACACCGGGGAGCTGTTTTTT. Translation: CASSEGGGNTGELFF.

V gene TRBV2 combines with J gene TRBJ2-7, with D uncertain. CDR3 length: 12 residues. Trimming took off 5 bases at V and 4 bases at J, with 9 bases between the two ends. The germline gives CDR1 SNHLY, CDR2 FYNNEI. CDR3 in amino acids: CASSPNSYEQYF. In nucleotides, the CDR3 is TGTGCCAGCAGTCCAAACAGTTACGAGCAGTACTTC.

This chain connects TRBV30 to TRBJ2-2, with 10 positions matching TRBD2. V shed 4 bases, J shed 4 bases, and the junction held 9 bases outside the gene matches. This CDR3 has 16 residues. From germline, CDR1 is GTSNPN and CDR2 SVGIG (reference sequence). The CDR3 reads CAWTLAGTGGTGELFF. CDR3 in DNA: TGTGCCTGGACACTAGCGGGAACGGGGGGCACCGGGGAGCTGTTTTTT.

The chain carries TRBV5-4 and TRBJ1-2; 10 bases agree with TRBD1. The CDR3 contains 14 residues. The junction had 8 bases not matched to a gene; V was cut back by 6 bases and J by 6 bases. Germline V gives CDR1 SGHNT, CDR2 YYREEE (reference sequence). This CDR3 is CASTPDRGFNGYTF. CDR3 nucleotide sequence: TGTGCCAGCACCCCGGACAGGGGGTTTAATGGCTACACCTTC.

The chain carries TRBV21-1 and TRBJ2-1; the D call in the table, TRBD1, was not verified against the DNA. TRBV21-1 is given as a pseudogene. The CDR3 contains 15 residues. The CDR3 reads CASPEGQGPYNEQFF. The CDR3 coding sequence is TGTGCCAGCCCAGAGGGTCAGGGGCCTTACAATGAGCAGTTCTTC.

The chain has TRBV6-6 and TRBJ2-1, with 15 bases matching TRBD2. CDR3 length equals 16 residues. The germline V gene has CDR1 MNHNY and CDR2 SVGAGI (reference sequence). Losses at the gene ends were 5 bases for V and 7 bases for J; bases not matched to a gene: 6. CDR3 region: CASSTPGLAGGNEQFF. The DNA for the CDR3 is TGTGCCAGCAGTACCCCGGGACTAGCGGGAGGTAATGAGCAGTTCTTC.

The genes are TRBV20-1 and TRBJ2-7; D not certain. CDR1 DFQATT and CDR2 SNEGSKA come from the germline V gene (reference sequence). The CDR3 covers 11 residues. Trimming removed 4 bases from V and 3 bases from J, with 7 bases in between. DNA of the CDR3: TGCAGTGCTAACTATCGCTACGAGCAGTACTTC. Translated: CSANYRYEQYF.

This chain uses TRBV7-9 with TRBJ1-1; D might be TRBD1 (5 bases). The germline gives CDR1 SEHNR, CDR2 FQNEAQ (reference sequence). The germline V and J ends were trimmed by 4 bases and 8 bases, with 8 bases remaining between them. The CDR3 consists of 11 residues. CDR3 DNA: TGTGCCAGCAGCTCCTGGGGCGAAGCTTTCTTT. It translates to CASSSWGEAFF.

This chain links TRBV7-2 with TRBJ2-7, with D perhaps TRBD2 (6 bases). There are 15 residues in the CDR3. V gave up 5 bases and J gave up 0 bases, with 14 bases separating them. In germline, CDR1 is SGHTA, CDR2 FQGNSA. The CDR3 DNA reads as TGTGCCAGCAGCCTACTAGCTGATAGCTCCTACGAGCAGTACTTC. It encodes CASSLLADSSYEQYF. Based on the CDR3 plus reference TRBV7-2 and TRBJ2-7, the full variable domain is GAGVSQSPSNKVTEKGKDVELRCDPISGHTALYWYRQSLGQGLEFLIYFQGNSAPDKSGLPSDRFSAERTGGSVSTLTIQRTQQEDSAVYLCASSLLADSSYEQYFGPGTRLTVT.

The V call is TRBV7-2, the J call TRBJ1-2, with a possible D match to TRBD1 (6 bases). Per the germline V gene, CDR1 is SGHTA and CDR2 is FQGNSA. V lost 4 bases to trimming and J lost 4 bases, with 16 bases between them. The CDR3 covers 15 residues. CDR3 loop: CASSSPRGILYGYTF. For the CDR3, the DNA is TGTGCCAGCAGCTCCCCGAGGGGGATTCTCTATGGCTACACCTTC.

The chain has TRBV30 and TRBJ1-1, with a possible D match to TRBD1 (5 bases). V was cut by 2 bases and J by 3 bases, with 16 bases left in between. This CDR3 is built from 15 residues. The germline V gene has CDR1 GTSNPN and CDR2 SVGIG (reference sequence). The CDR3 is CAWSPPGGPHTEAFF. Written as DNA, the CDR3 is TGTGCCTGGAGTCCCCCGGGGGGACCACACACTGAAGCTTTCTTT.

The gene calls are TRBV5-1 and TRBJ2-7, with TRBD1 matching 8 bases. The CDR3 is 15 amino acids. Per germline, CDR1 SGHRS and CDR2 YFSETQ. V lost 4 bases, J lost 6 bases, and 12 bases stayed unmatched. CDR3 sequence (DNA): TGCGCCAGCAGCCCAGGGATCCAGGGGGCGGGCGAGCAGTACTTC. It specifies CASSPGIQGAGEQYF. Full variable domain (remainder filled in from reference TRBV5-1 and TRBJ2-7): KAGVTQTPRYLIKTRGQQVTLSCSPISGHRSVSWYQQTPGQGLQFLFEYFSETQRNKGNFPGRFSGRQFSNSRSEMNVSTLELGDSALYLCASSPGIQGAGEQYFGPGTRLTVT.

The J gene is TRBJ1-6, the V gene TRBV7-2, with a possible D match to TRBD1 (6 bases). The CDR3 runs 17 residues. The V end was cut by 5 bases, the J end by 4 bases, with 18 bases between. The germline V gene has CDR1 SGHTA and CDR2 FQGNSA. The CDR3 reads CASSPSAVGQYNSPLHF. Written as DNA, the CDR3 is TGTGCCAGCAGCCCAAGCGCCGTAGGACAGTATAATTCACCCCTCCACTTT. Full variable domain (missing parts from reference TRBV7-2 and TRBJ1-6): GAGVSQSPSNKVTEKGKDVELRCDPISGHTALYWYRQSLGQGLEFLIYFQGNSAPDKSGLPSDRFSAERTGGSVSTLTIQRTQQEDSAVYLCASSPSAVGQYNSPLHFGNGTRLTVT.

This chain uses TRBV10-3 with TRBJ1-1, with D tentatively TRBD1 (5 bases). Between the trimmed V and J ends, which lost 5 bases and 1 base, there was a span of 17 bases. This CDR3 region has 16 residues. Germline-derived CDR1 and CDR2 are ENHRY and SYGVKD. The CDR3 DNA is TGTGCCATCAGTCCTCGGACACCCTTGGGGAACACTGAAGCTTTCTTT. This encodes CAISPRTPLGNTEAFF.

The table lists this clone with a count of one. This chain uses TRBV6-1 with TRBJ1-2, with TRBD1 as a possible D gene (5 bases). Germline V gene sequence: CDR1 MNHNS, CDR2 SASEGT. The V and J ends lost 2 bases and 2 bases respectively, with 12 bases between them. This CDR3 is 15 amino acids long. CDR3 DNA sequence: TGTGCCAGCAGTGAATTAGTGGACAAGAACTATGGCTACACCTTC. This encodes CASSELVDKNYGYTF.

The J gene is TRBJ2-5, the V gene TRBV4-3, with D possibly matching TRBD2 (6 bases). The ends were cut back, 0 bases at V and 5 bases at J, with 16 bases in the middle. The CDR3 sequence is 16 residues long. Germline V gene sequence: CDR1 LGHNA, CDR2 YSLEER. The CDR3 loop is CASSQDFGGRGETQYF. The CDR3 DNA sequence: TGCGCCAGCAGCCAAGATTTTGGAGGCCGGGGGGAGACCCAGTACTTC.

The chain employs TRBV30 and TRBJ2-1; D is possibly TRBD2 (6 bases). The CDR3 covers 14 residues. With 6 bases removed from V and 9 bases from J, the gap between germline ends came to 21 bases. CDR1 GTSNPN and CDR2 SVGIG come from the germline V gene (reference sequence). CDR3 amino acids: CACNRDSGLGEQFF. The DNA for the CDR3 is TGTGCCTGCAATAGGGACTCGGGATTAGGTGAGCAGTTCTTC.

V usage is TRBV29-1 and J usage is TRBJ2-2, with D uncertain. This CDR3 contains 13 residues. The V end was cut by 3 bases, the J end by 1 base, with 6 bases between. Germline V gene lookup returns CDR1 SQVTM and CDR2 ANQGSEA. The chain's CDR3 is CSVDRRNTGELFF. The CDR3 nucleotides read TGCAGCGTTGACCGGAGGAACACCGGGGAGCTGTTTTTT.

A few counts support this clone. The V call is TRBV27, the J call TRBJ1-2; 10 bases map to TRBD1. Germline assignment: CDR1 MNHEY and CDR2 SMNVEV (reference sequence). This CDR3 is built from 16 residues. With V trimmed by 2 bases and J by 4 bases, 7 bases remained unmatched. CDR3 in amino acids: CASSLGTGASIYGYTF. The CDR3 coding sequence is TGTGCCAGCAGTTTAGGGACAGGGGCAAGTATCTATGGCTACACCTTC.

V usage is TRBV6-1 and J usage is TRBJ2-1; D may be TRBD1 (6 bases). Trimming removed 1 base at V and 2 bases at J, with 9 bases between. Germline lookup yields CDR1 MNHNS and CDR2 SASEGT. This CDR3 is built from 15 residues. CDR3 residues: CASSEGRGAYNEQFF. DNA of the CDR3: TGTGCCAGCAGTGAAGGCAGGGGAGCCTACAATGAGCAGTTCTTC.

The chain uses TRBV6-4 and TRBJ1-1; 7 bases are shared with TRBD1. Losses at the gene ends were 5 bases for V and 5 bases for J; bases not matched to a gene: 5. The CDR3 totals 13 residues. The germline V gene has CDR1 MRHNA and CDR2 SNTAGT. For the CDR3, the DNA is TGTGCCAGCAGTAAGGGGGCGCAAACTGAAGCTTTCTTT. It specifies CASSKGAQTEAFF.

The CDR3 reads CASTRRGNNQPQHF. CDR3 nucleotide sequence: TGTGCCAGCACCCGAAGGGGGAACAATCAGCCCCAGCATTTT. The chain joins TRBV6-1 to TRBJ1-5; TRBD1 might be the D (6 bases). The germline V and J ends were trimmed by 7 bases and 3 bases, with 13 bases remaining between them. CDR1 is MNHNS, CDR2 SASEGT, per germline. The CDR3 has 14 residues.